This T cell receptor beta chain stems from a study of blood T cell repertoires in COVID-19. For the study at large: The samples span acute and convalescent COVID-19 from the United States, Italy and Spain. PBMCs, B-cell-depleted T cells, or T cells provided the cDNA or gDNA that made up the material.

The sample holds many counts of this clone. Authors' methods: How many nucleated cells were present was estimated from reference gene primer amplification. Some clones are missing from TCRdb's copy, which holds only in-frame ones; the method was immunoSEQ multiplex PCR. For V, J and clone size, that table is used; D and trimming come from the DNA. This sample has 100,000 or so clones, with about 75% found just once. Germline values: CDR1 MNHEY, CDR2 SVGEGT. The CDR3 is 15 amino acids. Trimming at V came to 7 bases and at J to 1 base, leaving 4 bases not matched to a gene. This sequence originates from a woman in her 70s with acute or convalescent COVID-19. The rearrangement uses TRBV6-2 or TRBV6-3 and TRBJ2-6; the match to TRBD2 covers 7 bases. Sequencing was done on a sample of peripheral blood. DNA for the CDR3: TGTGCCAGCACCCCCGGGGGGTCTGGGGCCAACGTCCTGACTTTC. This codes for CASTPGGSGANVLTF.